This note documents a single T cell receptor beta chain sequence. The data belong to a study of early T cells in non-severe SARS-CoV-2 infection. Unique molecular identifiers (one per individual cDNA molecule) were attached. TCRdb re-called the 5' RACE reads through MiXCR, storing one row per CDR3 protein. The sample includes 75,000 to 100,000 distinct CDR3 sequences, around 14% seen only once; the top ten take approximately 11%. Trimming removed 1 base from V and 6 bases from J, with 16 bases in between. Germline CDR1 reads SEHNR; CDR2 reads FQNEAQ (reference sequence). This CDR3 is built from 15 residues.

Input material: whole blood. This TCR was sampled from an adult who was a healthcare worker with PCR-confirmed SARS-CoV-2 infection or an uninfected control (not recorded which). The V and J genes are TRBV7-9 and TRBJ2-7; D uncertain. This CDR3 is CASSLEMGAWREQYF. The CDR3 DNA reads TGTGCCAGCAGCTTAGAAATGGGTGCGTGGCGCGAGCAGTACTTC.